These 11 T cell receptor beta chains were all obtained from the same sample, sequenced in a study of shared clonotypes between healthy human individuals. TCRdb keeps only in-frame clones here, not all; method: immunoSEQ multiplex PCR. Here the sample spans some 1 million clones, approximately 70% being singletons. Sequenced material: memory CD4+ T cells sorted from blood. Documented subset: CD45RA-negative fraction. These receptors all stem from a man in his late teens or twenties in good health.

The V call is TRBV5-6, the J call TRBJ2-7; 10 nucleotides agree with TRBD1. The V gene's germline CDR1 is SGHDT and CDR2 YYEEEE. J was trimmed by 3 bases and V by 3 bases; bases with no gene match: 3. The CDR3 is 14 residues long. The CDR3 nucleotides read TGTGCCAGCAGCTCGGGACAGGGGTTCTACGAGCAGTACTTC. Translation: CASSSGQGFYEQYF.

The rearrangement joins TRBV4-3 to TRBJ2-6; D remains unclear. The CDR3 spans 17 residues. Looked up from germline, CDR1 is LGHNA and CDR2 is YSLEER. The V and J ends lost 0 bases and 0 bases respectively, with 9 bases between them. Written as DNA, the CDR3 is TGCGCCAGCAGCCAAGATCGTCTACGCTCTGGGGCCAACGTCCTGACTTTC. Residues: CASSQDRLRSGANVLTF.

V is TRBV5-4 and J is TRBJ1-2, with 9 bases matching TRBD1. The CDR3 spans 15 residues. Germline-derived CDR1 and CDR2 are SGHNT and YYREEE (reference sequence). After removal of 4 bases from V and 2 bases from J, the junction contained 6 bases not matched to a gene. CDR3: CASSLGQGRNYGYTF. The CDR3 DNA reads as TGTGCCAGCAGCCTCGGACAGGGGAGGAACTATGGCTACACCTTC.

This chain uses TRBV29-1 with TRBJ1-2; D remains ambiguous. V was shortened by 7 bases and J by 4 bases, with 16 bases between the two germline ends. CDR1 and CDR2 (germline): SQVTM, ANQGSEA. CDR3 size: 13 residues. Here the CDR3 DNA reads TGCAGCGCCTATCTGGCTGGGAGCTATGGCTACACCTTC. It encodes CSAYLAGSYGYTF. The variable domain in full, with the rest retrieved from reference TRBV29-1 and TRBJ1-2, is SAVISQKPSRDICQRGTSLTIQCQVDSQVTMMFWYRQQPGQSLTLIATANQGSEATYESGFVIDKFPISRPNLTFSTLTVSNMSPEDSSIYLCSAYLAGSYGYTFGSGTRLTVV.

The V gene is TRBV5-6, the J gene TRBJ2-7, with D perhaps TRBD1 or TRBD2 (5 bases each). Germline values: CDR1 SGHDT, CDR2 YYEEEE. The CDR3 is 15 amino acids. Trimming removed 5 bases from V and 3 bases from J, with 18 bases in between. CDR3 nucleotides: TGTGCCAGCAGTCTTGGGACCCTCAGGGTCTACGAGCAGTACTTC. Protein product: CASSLGTLRVYEQYF.

The V gene is TRBV10-3, the J gene TRBJ1-1; 9 nucleotides line up with TRBD1. CDR1 and CDR2 from the germline V gene are ENHRY and SYGVKD. After removal of 6 bases from V and 0 bases from J, the junction contained 8 bases not matched to a gene. The CDR3 extends over 16 amino acids. For the CDR3, the DNA is TGTGCCATCAGGGGGGACAGGGTAGGGGTGAACACTGAAGCTTTCTTT. This codes for CAIRGDRVGVNTEAFF.

This chain links TRBV11-2 with TRBJ1-4, with TRBD1 matching 10 bases. V lost 1 base, J lost 7 bases, and 0 bases stayed unmatched. The CDR3 runs 14 residues. Germline loops: CDR1 SGHAT, CDR2 FQNNGV. CDR3 protein: CASSLGTGGEKLFF. The CDR3 DNA sequence: TGTGCCAGCAGCTTAGGGACAGGGGGTGAAAAACTGTTTTTT. The complete variable domain, with remaining parts taken from reference TRBV11-2 and TRBJ1-4, reads EAGVAQSPRYKIIEKRQSVAFWCNPISGHATLYWYQQILGQGPKLLIQFQNNGVVDDSQLPKDRFSAERLKGVDSTLKIQPAKLEDSAVYLCASSLGTGGEKLFFGSGTQLSVL.

In its sample, this clone was seen many times. Other nucleotide sequences in the sample specify the same CDR3. V usage is TRBV19 and J usage is TRBJ1-5; the D gene is possibly TRBD1 (6 bases). Germline CDR1 and CDR2: LNHDA and SQIVND (reference sequence). The CDR3 is 14 amino acids. With 3 bases removed from V and 6 bases from J, the gap between germline ends came to 12 bases. The CDR3 protein is CASSIVQGTQPQHF. The DNA for the CDR3 is TGTGCCAGTAGTATCGTGCAGGGGACTCAGCCCCAGCATTTT.

This clone was detected only a few times. The chain uses TRBV7-2 and TRBJ1-5; 8 bases are a match to TRBD1. With 1 base clipped from V and 5 bases from J, the junction kept 4 bases outside the gene matches. This CDR3 has 15 residues. CDR1 and CDR2 (germline): SGHTA, FQGNSA. CDR3 DNA: TGTGCCAGCAGCTTAGAGGCAGGGGGCGATCAGCCCCAGCATTTT. Translation: CASSLEAGGDQPQHF.

The CDR3 loop reads CASSMGTGNSPLHF. The CDR3 nucleotides read TGTGCCAGCAGCATGGGGACAGGTAATTCACCCCTCCACTTT. The chain uses TRBV5-5 and TRBJ1-6; 8 bases agree with TRBD1. V trimming: 4 bases; J trimming: 6 bases; junction bases outside the gene matches: 3. The length of the CDR3 is 14 residues. Germline V CDR1 and CDR2: SGHKS, YYEKEE (reference sequence).

In this sample, this clone turned up a few times. The chain employs TRBV7-2 and TRBJ1-1; no firm D call. The CDR3 loop spans 14 amino acids. From germline, CDR1 is SGHTA and CDR2 FQGNSA. Trimming cost V 7 bases and J 3 bases, with 15 bases left between them. The DNA for the CDR3 is TGTGCCAGCACCGAAAATCCGGGCTACACTGAAGCTTTCTTT. It is translated as CASTENPGYTEAFF.